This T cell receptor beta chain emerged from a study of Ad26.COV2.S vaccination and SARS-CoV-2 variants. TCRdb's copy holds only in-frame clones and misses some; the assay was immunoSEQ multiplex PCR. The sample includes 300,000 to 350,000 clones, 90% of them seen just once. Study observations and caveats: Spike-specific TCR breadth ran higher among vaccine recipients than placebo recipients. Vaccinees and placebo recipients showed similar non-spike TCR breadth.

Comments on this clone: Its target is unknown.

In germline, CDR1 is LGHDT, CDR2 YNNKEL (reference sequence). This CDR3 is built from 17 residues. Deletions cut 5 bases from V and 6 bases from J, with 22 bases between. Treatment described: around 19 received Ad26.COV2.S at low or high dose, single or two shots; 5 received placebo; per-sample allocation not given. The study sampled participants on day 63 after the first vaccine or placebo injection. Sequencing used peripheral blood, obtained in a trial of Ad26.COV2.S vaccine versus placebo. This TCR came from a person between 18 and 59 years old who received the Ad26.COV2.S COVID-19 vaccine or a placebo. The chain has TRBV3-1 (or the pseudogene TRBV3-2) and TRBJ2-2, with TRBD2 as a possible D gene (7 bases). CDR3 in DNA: TGTGCCAGCAGCACCGCGGAAGGGGGGGCCATGGCCGGGGAGCTGTTTTTT. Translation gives CASSTAEGGAMAGELFF.